These 26 T cell receptor beta chains share one sample of origin, sequenced in a study of blood T cell repertoires in COVID-19. Only in-frame clones appear in the TCRdb table, and some are missing; sequencing was by immunoSEQ multiplex PCR. Among 150,000 to 200,000 clones listed, roughly 88% were seen once. The sample was peripheral blood. The source is an elderly woman with active or convalescent COVID-19.

The chain recombines TRBV3-1 (or the pseudogene TRBV3-2) with TRBJ2-7, with D possibly TRBD1 on 6 matching bases. V lost 0 bases, J lost 0 bases, and 12 bases lay in between. The CDR3 is made up of 16 amino acids. Per the germline V gene, CDR1 is LGHDT and CDR2 is YNNKEL (reference sequence). CDR3 protein: CASSQDFRTVSYEQYF. The CDR3 nucleotides are TGTGCCAGCAGCCAAGATTTTAGGACAGTCTCCTACGAGCAGTACTTC.

The chain employs TRBV9 and TRBJ1-1, with unresolved D. The germline CDR1 and CDR2 sequences are SGDLS and YYNGEE. The CDR3 is 14 amino acids. Trimming cost V 1 base and J 7 bases, with 14 bases left between them. CDR3 nucleotides: TGTGCCAGCAGCGTAACTTTCGACAACCGTGAAGCTTTCTTT. This gives the protein CASSVTFDNREAFF.

The V and J genes are TRBV6-5 and TRBJ2-7; TRBD1 aligns across 11 bases. In germline, CDR1 is MNHEY, CDR2 SVGAGI. The CDR3 runs 15 residues. V lost 0 bases to trimming and J lost 2 bases; unmatched junction nucleotides: 0. The CDR3 reads CASSYSGQGAYEQYF. In DNA, the CDR3 is TGTGCCAGCAGTTACTCGGGACAGGGGGCCTACGAGCAGTACTTC.

The chain is built from TRBV6-4 and TRBJ2-3; 9 nucleotides align to TRBD2. J was trimmed by 6 bases and V by 3 bases; bases with no gene match: 7. CDR3 length: 15 amino acids. CDR1 and CDR2 from the germline V gene are MRHNA and SNTAGT. DNA of the CDR3: TGTGCCAGCAGTGATTCTAGCGGGGCCTCCGATACGCAGTATTTT. Translation: CASSDSSGASDTQYF.

The chain recombines TRBV19 with TRBJ1-2; the match to TRBD1 covers 7 bases. V lost 7 bases to trimming and J lost 3 bases; unmatched junction nucleotides: 11. The CDR3 has 15 amino acids. The germline V gene has CDR1 LNHDA and CDR2 SQIVND (reference sequence). Here the CDR3 reads CASKGGPDRDYGYTF. CDR3 sequence (DNA): TGTGCCAGTAAGGGGGGCCCCGACAGGGACTATGGCTACACCTTC.

The chain couples TRBV27 to TRBJ2-1, with D possibly matching TRBD1 (7 bases). Trimming stripped 6 bases from V and 7 bases from J, with 16 bases between. Germline V gene sequence: CDR1 MNHEY, CDR2 SMNVEV (reference sequence). This CDR3 contains 14 residues. The CDR3 bases are TGTGCCAGCAGGGCAGGGGGGAATACAAATGAGCAGTTCTTC. It codes for CASRAGGNTNEQFF.

The rearrangement joins TRBV5-5 to TRBJ1-5, with D perhaps TRBD1 (5 bases). The germline V gene encodes CDR1 SGHKS and CDR2 YYEKEE (reference sequence). This CDR3 spans 15 amino acids. V lost 4 bases to trimming and J lost 4 bases, with 15 bases between them. The CDR3: CASSGAGAGNQPQHF. The CDR3 DNA is TGTGCCAGCAGCGGGGCCGGGGCGGGAAATCAGCCCCAGCATTTT.

The chain uses TRBV6-5 and TRBJ1-6, with TRBD1 identical over 7 bases. The germline gives CDR1 MNHEY, CDR2 SVGAGI. CDR3 size: 15 residues. Unmatched junction bases numbered 6, after V lost 0 bases and J lost 10 bases. The CDR3 DNA is TGTGCCAGCAGTTACTCGGCCAGGGGGTCATCACCCCTCCACTTT. Its translation is CASSYSARGSSPLHF.

The chain employs TRBV10-1 and TRBJ1-1; 7 bases fit TRBD1. The CDR3 has 14 residues. The V gene's germline CDR1 is WNHNN and CDR2 SYGVQD (reference sequence). V shed 2 bases and J 4 bases; nucleotides not matched to a gene: 4. Written as DNA, the CDR3 is TGCGCCAGCAGTGAGGCAAAGGGGGCCACTGAAGCTTTCTTT. This translates into CASSEAKGATEAFF.

This clone was observed a few times. The CDR3, as DNA: TGCGCCAGCAGCTTGGCCCCGACAGGGTCGAACACCGGGGAGCTGTTTTTT. It specifies CASSLAPTGSNTGELFF. V gene TRBV5-1 combines with J gene TRBJ2-2; 7 bases are a match to TRBD1. Germline V gene sequence: CDR1 SGHRS, CDR2 YFSETQ. The CDR3 is 17 amino acids. The trim removed 0 bases at V and 0 bases at J, leaving 5 bases unmatched.

V is TRBV7-2 and J is TRBJ1-4; TRBD1 aligns across 7 bases. V gave up 5 bases and J gave up 7 bases; unmatched junction bases: 7. Germline V CDR1 and CDR2: SGHTA, FQGNSA. This CDR3 has 14 residues. CDR3 sequence reads: CASSPTGAGEKLFF. The CDR3 nucleotides read TGTGCCAGCAGCCCCACAGGGGCTGGTGAAAAACTGTTTTTT. The whole variable domain, filled in from reference TRBV7-2 and TRBJ1-4, reads GAGVSQSPSNKVTEKGKDVELRCDPISGHTALYWYRQSLGQGLEFLIYFQGNSAPDKSGLPSDRFSAERTGGSVSTLTIQRTQQEDSAVYLCASSPTGAGEKLFFGSGTQLSVL.

The chain employs TRBV7-8 and TRBJ2-2; 8 positions agree with TRBD1. The CDR3 has 17 residues. Germline lookup yields CDR1 SGHVS and CDR2 FQNEAQ. Germline trimming cut 5 bases from V and 1 base from J; bases unmatched to any gene: 9. This CDR3 reads CASSRLTGQVNTGELFF. The CDR3 DNA sequence: TGTGCCAGCAGCCGACTTACGGGACAGGTGAACACCGGGGAGCTGTTTTTT.

J is TRBJ1-5 and V is TRBV2; 11 bases fit TRBD1. This CDR3 is built from 17 residues. V trimming: 0 bases; J trimming: 6 bases; junction bases outside the gene matches: 7. Germline V gives CDR1 SNHLY, CDR2 FYNNEI. The CDR3 reads CASSEALLGTGGQPQHF. CDR3 DNA: TGTGCCAGCAGTGAAGCGCTTCTTGGGACAGGGGGTCAGCCCCAGCATTTT. Combining the CDR3 with reference TRBV2 and TRBJ1-5 gives the whole variable domain EPEVTQTPSHQVTQMGQEVILRCVPISNHLYFYWYRQILGQKVEFLVSFYNNEISEKSEIFDDQFSVERPDGSNFTLKIRSTKLEDSAMYFCASSEALLGTGGQPQHFGDGTRLSIL.

This chain links TRBV6-5 with TRBJ1-1, with D possibly being TRBD1 (5 bases). CDR3 size: 12 residues. Germline CDR1 and CDR2: MNHEY and SVGAGI. Trimming took 6 bases from V and 6 from J, leaving 11 bases between them. CDR3 in DNA: TGTGCCAGCAGGGCCCCACAGGCTGAAGCTTTCTTT. Translation: CASRAPQAEAFF.

This chain links TRBV5-6 with TRBJ1-1; unclear D gene. V lost 2 bases, J lost 1 base, and 15 bases lay in between. This CDR3 has 16 amino acids. Germline V gives CDR1 SGHDT, CDR2 YYEEEE. The chain's CDR3 is CASSFNAARSNTEAFF. CDR3 DNA: TGTGCCAGCAGCTTTAACGCCGCCAGGTCGAACACTGAAGCTTTCTTT.

A single count supports this clone. The chain is built from TRBV6-2 or TRBV6-3 and TRBJ2-6; D remains ambiguous. Germline V lookup: CDR1 MNHEY, CDR2 SVGEGT. This CDR3 spans 15 amino acids. The V gene lost 4 bases and the J gene lost 0 bases, with 7 bases spanning the gap. The CDR3, as DNA: TGTGCCAGCAGTTCTATAAGCTCTGGGGCCAACGTCCTGACTTTC. Protein product: CASSSISSGANVLTF.

The V call is TRBV4-1, the J call TRBJ1-1; 10 nucleotides agree with TRBD1. V trimming: 0 bases; J trimming: 4 bases; junction bases outside the gene matches: 2. Germline lookup yields CDR1 MGHRA and CDR2 YSYEKL. The CDR3 is made up of 15 amino acids. CDR3 residues: CASSQDRTGGTEAFF. In DNA, the CDR3 is TGCGCCAGCAGCCAAGACCGGACAGGGGGCACTGAAGCTTTCTTT.

The J gene is TRBJ1-2, the V gene TRBV10-1; D gene unclear. V was trimmed by 0 bases and J by 4 bases, leaving 9 bases between them. The CDR3 totals 14 residues. The V gene's germline CDR1 is WNHNN and CDR2 SYGVQD (reference sequence). Written as DNA, the CDR3 is TGCGCCAGCAGTGAGTCGCGAAATGGCTATGGCTACACCTTC. Residues: CASSESRNGYGYTF.

The rearrangement uses TRBV5-1 and TRBJ2-7; TRBD1 agrees at 7 bases. Germline V gene lookup returns CDR1 SGHRS and CDR2 YFSETQ. CDR3 length equals 13 residues. J was trimmed by 3 bases and V by 2 bases; bases with no gene match: 2. The DNA of the CDR3 is TGCGCCAGCAGCTTCGACAGGGACTACGAGCAGTACTTC. This translates into CASSFDRDYEQYF.

V is TRBV7-9 and J is TRBJ1-6; perhaps TRBD1 as D (5 bases). Germline CDR1 reads SEHNR; CDR2 reads FQNEAQ (reference sequence). The V gene lost 5 bases and the J gene lost 5 bases, with 13 bases spanning the gap. The CDR3 totals 15 residues. The CDR3 DNA reads TGTGCCAGCAGCAGACAGACTGGAAATAATTCACCCCTCCACTTT. Residues: CASSRQTGNNSPLHF.

This clone showed up just once. V is TRBV19 and J is TRBJ1-2; no definite D call. V was clipped by 1 base and J by 4 bases, with 10 bases between them. The germline CDR1 and CDR2 sequences are LNHDA and SQIVND (reference sequence). CDR3 length: 14 residues. This chain's CDR3 is CASSIVAVPYGYTF. In nucleotides, the CDR3 is TGTGCCAGTAGTATAGTGGCTGTTCCCTATGGCTACACCTTC.

The rearrangement uses TRBV7-2 and TRBJ2-7; 9 nucleotides align to TRBD1. The trim removed 5 bases at V and 5 bases at J, leaving 10 bases unmatched. The CDR3 has 15 amino acids. Germline CDR1 and CDR2: SGHTA and FQGNSA. CDR3 DNA sequence: TGTGCCAGCAGCGACCGGGACAGGGTCTCGAACGAGCAGTACTTC. It specifies CASSDRDRVSNEQYF.

Here the CDR3 reads CASRKQGSKNTEAFF. DNA of the CDR3: TGTGCCAGTAGGAAACAGGGTTCTAAGAACACTGAAGCTTTCTTT. This rearrangement joins TRBV19 to TRBJ1-1; weak D call: TRBD1 (6 bases). CDR1 LNHDA and CDR2 SQIVND come from the germline V gene (reference sequence). The CDR3 covers 15 residues. V was clipped by 6 bases and J by 1 base, with 15 bases between them.

The chain has TRBV7-2 and TRBJ1-1; 11 bases line up with TRBD1. Germline V gene sequence: CDR1 SGHTA, CDR2 FQGNSA. V was clipped by 5 bases and J by 9 bases; unmatched bases: 5. This CDR3 region has 13 residues. The CDR3 here is CASSTGTGGKAFF. DNA of the CDR3: TGTGCCAGCAGCACCGGGACAGGGGGAAAAGCTTTCTTT.

Here the CDR3 DNA reads TGCAGCGCGTCATTACAGGGAACCTATGGCTACACCTTC. Residues: CSASLQGTYGYTF. J is TRBJ1-2 and V is TRBV29-1, with a weak D call TRBD1 (6 bases). Per the germline V gene, CDR1 is SQVTM and CDR2 is ANQGSEA. V was clipped by 7 bases and J by 4 bases, with 16 bases between them. This CDR3 spans 13 amino acids.

The chain employs TRBV30 and TRBJ1-6, with TRBD1 as a possible D gene (5 bases). Germline V CDR1 and CDR2: GTSNPN, SVGIG (reference sequence). This CDR3 region has 15 residues. Written as DNA, the CDR3 is TGTGCATTGAGGCAGGGAAGCTCCTATAATTCACCCCTCCACTTT. This translates into CALRQGSSYNSPLHF.